This TCR beta chain was documented in a study of blood T cell repertoires in COVID-19. Turning to the study itself: T cells, B-cell-depleted T cells, or PBMCs supplied cDNA or gDNA.

CDR1 DFQATT and CDR2 SNEGSKA come from the germline V gene (reference sequence). The CDR3 is 10 residues long. The data were produced by immunoSEQ multiplex PCR, yet TCRdb's version contains in-frame clones alone and is incomplete. The table shows roughly 180,000 clones, with 85% to 95% occurring only once. The V call is TRBV20-1, the J call TRBJ1-1; D is unresolved. The receptor comes from a man in his thirties or forties with COVID-19, enrolled during active disease. The specimen was peripheral blood. CDR3 in amino acids: CIPSGREAFF. The CDR3 bases are TGCATCCCCAGCGGCAGAGAAGCTTTCTTT.